The clone carrying this T cell receptor (beta chain) came up many times. The antigen is not known. The data belong to a study of identical twins. Study outcomes and limitations: Model-predicted out-of-frame TCR alpha sharing fell below observed values in monozygotic twins. One should note that invariant MAIT and iNKT cells could partly confound zero-insertion analyses.

TCRdb re-derived calls from the 5' RACE reads in MiXCR, one entry per CDR3 protein. The profile shows hundreds of thousands of distinct CDR3 sequences, roughly 10% of them singletons. The V and J ends lost 3 bases and 4 bases respectively, with 12 bases between them. The CDR3 covers 14 residues. The data were also submitted as part of a second study, on yellow fever vaccine responses in identical twins.

This TCR was recovered from a woman younger than 30 in good health. The sequencing input was CD8+ T cells sorted from blood. The rearrangement joins TRBV12-3 or TRBV12-4 to TRBJ2-5, with D perhaps assigned TRBD1 or TRBD2 (6 bases each). CDR3 protein: CASSFGGLRETQYF. The CDR3 DNA is TGTGCCAGCAGTTTTGGGGGGCTTAGAGAGACCCAGTACTTC.